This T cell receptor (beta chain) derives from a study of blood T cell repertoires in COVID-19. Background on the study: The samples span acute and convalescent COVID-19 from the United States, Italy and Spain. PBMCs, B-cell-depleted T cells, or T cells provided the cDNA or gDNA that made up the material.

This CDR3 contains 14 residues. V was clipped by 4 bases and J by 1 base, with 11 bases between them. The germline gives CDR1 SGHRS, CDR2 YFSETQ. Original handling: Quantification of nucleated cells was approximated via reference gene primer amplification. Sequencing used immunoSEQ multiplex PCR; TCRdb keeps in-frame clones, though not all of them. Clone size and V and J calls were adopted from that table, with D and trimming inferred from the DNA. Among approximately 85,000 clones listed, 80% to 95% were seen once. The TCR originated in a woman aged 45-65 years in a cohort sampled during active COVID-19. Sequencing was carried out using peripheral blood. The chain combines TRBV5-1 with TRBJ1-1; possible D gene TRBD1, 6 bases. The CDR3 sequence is CASSDGTPNTEAFF. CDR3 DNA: TGCGCCAGCAGCGACGGGACACCGAACACTGAAGCTTTCTTT.